The TCR beta chain described here comes from a study of cytomegalovirus exposure and HLA in healthy donors. Study-level information: HLA-typed donors contributed about 85 million unique TCRs, which were held in an early data release. Findings and limits, study-wide: A later analysis showed TCR association rates differing by HLA locus, peaking at DRB1 and lowest at HLA-C. Overall, 164 TCR beta chains were annotated as cytomegalovirus-associated. TRBV6-2, TRBV6-3 and some other V segments were excluded as indistinguishable.

Trimming pared 3 bases from V and 5 bases from J, leaving 13 bases between. The CDR3 loop spans 14 amino acids. Germline values: CDR1 SNHLY, CDR2 FYNNEI. Use of 60 Vbeta and 13 Jbeta primers characterized the PCR. The data were produced by immunoSEQ multiplex PCR, yet TCRdb's version contains in-frame clones alone and is incomplete. The repertoire holds 130,000 or so clones, with around 77% as singletons. This clone showed up just once. The antigen is unknown. The clonotype originates from a male donor in good health and CMV-seropositive. The chain employs TRBV2 and TRBJ1-1, with TRBD1 as a possible D gene (6 bases). The sample was PBMCs. CDR3 sequence reads: CASSDLDRRTEAFF. For the CDR3, the DNA is TGTGCCAGCAGTGATCTGGACAGAAGGACTGAAGCTTTCTTT.